This T cell receptor (beta chain) was retrieved from a study of cytomegalovirus exposure and HLA in healthy donors. The CDR3 is made up of 16 amino acids. V shed 2 bases, J shed 1 base, and the junction held 4 bases outside the gene matches. Germline V gives CDR1 SGHDT, CDR2 YYEEEE. Findings and caveats of the study: It was reported that the classifier diagnosed cytomegalovirus status with high specificity and sensitivity in both the original and validation cohorts.

Sequencing was performed with immunoSEQ multiplex PCR; in TCRdb, only in-frame clones are kept and a portion is missing. The sample shows roughly 60,000 clones, around 92% of them seen only once. Of note for this clone: Its antigen is unknown.

The sequenced sample was PBMCs. The chain combines TRBV5-6 with TRBJ1-4, with 8 bases aligning to TRBD1. The receptor was derived from a young woman in good health and CMV-seronegative. This chain's CDR3 is CASSFRTGGTNEKLFF. The CDR3 DNA sequence: TGTGCCAGCAGCTTCCGCACAGGGGGAACTAATGAAAAACTGTTTTTT.